This passage covers 23 T cell receptor beta chains from one sample sequenced in a study of PD-1 blockade in classical Hodgkin lymphoma. The time point here: cycle 4 day 1 (C4D1), after 5 to 7 weeks of nivolumab. After autologous stem cell transplantation all patients relapsed, and prior brentuximab vedotin exposure differed between cohorts. The protocol was immunoSEQ multiplex PCR, while the TCRdb copy is restricted to in-frame clones and leaves out a portion. The sample consists of 15,000 to 20,000 clones, around 81% of them appearing once. The source material was peripheral blood mononuclear cells (PBMCs), sampled before the fourth cycle of nivolumab. Every receptor here comes from a human donor with classical Hodgkin lymphoma.

The V call is TRBV29-1, the J call TRBJ2-7; D tentatively reads TRBD1 or TRBD2 (5 bases each). Germline V CDR1 and CDR2: SQVTM, ANQGSEA. CDR3 length: 13 amino acids. Trimming cost V 3 bases and J 7 bases, with 16 bases left between them. The CDR3 DNA reads TGCAGCGTTGAGTACCAAGGGACGGGGGAGCAGTACTTC. Protein: CSVEYQGTGEQYF.

V and J are TRBV7-2 and TRBJ2-3; D is unresolved. Trimming cost V 1 base and J 4 bases, with 6 bases left between them. This CDR3 region has 13 residues. In germline, CDR1 is SGHTA, CDR2 FQGNSA. The CDR3 sequence: CASSLEIADTQYF. The CDR3 bases are TGTGCCAGCAGCTTAGAGATCGCAGATACGCAGTATTTT.

This chain uses TRBV7-6 with TRBJ2-1; tentatively, D is TRBD2 (6 bases). V was clipped by 2 bases and J by 8 bases, with 7 bases between them. The CDR3 has 12 amino acids. In germline, CDR1 is SGHVS, CDR2 FNYEAQ. In nucleotides, the CDR3 is TGTGCCAGCAGCTTAACGGGGGATGAGCAGTTCTTC. Translation: CASSLTGDEQFF. Supplemented by reference TRBV7-6 and TRBJ2-1, the full variable domain reads GAGVSQSPRYKVTKRGQDVALRCDPISGHVSLYWYRQALGQGPEFLTYFNYEAQQDKSGLPNDRFSAERPEGSISTLTIQRTEQRDSAMYRCASSLTGDEQFFGPGTRLTVL.

The chain couples TRBV6-6 to TRBJ2-5; either TRBD1 or TRBD2 may supply D (6 bases each). Germline values: CDR1 MNHNY, CDR2 SVGAGI (reference sequence). CDR3 size: 14 residues. The germline V and J ends were trimmed by 2 bases and 5 bases, with 12 bases remaining between them. In DNA form, the CDR3 reads TGTGCCAGCAGTTACACGGGGGCGGGGGAGACCCAGTACTTC. This codes for CASSYTGAGETQYF.

This clone has a single count. The chain combines TRBV28 with TRBJ1-2; 8 bases line up with TRBD1. J lost 5 bases, V lost 6 bases, and 5 bases had no gene match. The CDR3 spans 13 residues. The germline CDR1 and CDR2 sequences are MDHEN and SYDVKM. The CDR3 DNA follows: TGTGCCAGCAGCGGCGACAGGGGATATGGCTACACCTTC. Translating it yields CASSGDRGYGYTF.

Turning to this clone: Within the sample, other DNA sequences also encode this same CDR3. The chain carries TRBV6-5 and TRBJ1-2, with 8 bases identical to TRBD1. V lost 2 bases, J lost 6 bases, and 11 bases stayed unmatched. Germline loops: CDR1 MNHEY, CDR2 SVGAGI. The CDR3 runs 16 residues. The CDR3 coding sequence is TGTGCCAGCAGTTACGGACAGGGTGGATATGGAGATGGCTACACCTTC. This translates into CASSYGQGGYGDGYTF.

This chain uses TRBV4-1 with TRBJ1-5, with 7 bases lining up with TRBD1. Germline CDR1 MGHRA, CDR2 YSYEKL. CDR3 size: 14 residues. The trim removed 4 bases at V and 5 bases at J, leaving 5 bases unmatched. The CDR3 DNA is TGCGCCAGCAGCCGCTGGACAGGAGATCAGCCCCAGCATTTT. Translating it yields CASSRWTGDQPQHF.

The CDR3 loop reads CSVGDGGPGELFF. DNA of the CDR3: TGCAGCGTCGGGGATGGGGGACCCGGGGAGCTGTTTTTT. The J gene is TRBJ2-2, the V gene TRBV29-1; D may match TRBD1 or TRBD2 (5 bases each). Trimming left V 6 bases short and J 6 bases short, with 14 bases between. CDR3 length equals 13 residues. CDR1 and CDR2 from the germline V gene are SQVTM and ANQGSEA.

V usage is TRBV2 and J usage is TRBJ1-6, with TRBD1 matching 7 bases. V was pared by 8 bases and J by 6 bases, with 7 bases of the junction left unmatched. This CDR3 comprises 14 residues. Per germline, CDR1 SNHLY and CDR2 FYNNEI. CDR3 DNA: TGTGCCAGCGCGAGACAGGGCGCTAATTCACCCCTCCACTTT. It codes for CASARQGANSPLHF.

This chain links TRBV5-6 with TRBJ2-3; D uncertain. Germline V gives CDR1 SGHDT, CDR2 YYEEEE. Trimming shortened V by 0 bases and J by 0 bases, and 11 bases separated the two germline ends. This CDR3 contains 16 residues. CDR3 in DNA: TGTGCCAGCAGCTTGGTTTCCAGAATTAGCACAGATACGCAGTATTTT. Translation gives CASSLVSRISTDTQYF.

Here the CDR3 reads CSVERDSSNQPQHF. CDR3 DNA: TGCAGCGTTGAGAGGGACAGTAGCAATCAGCCCCAGCATTTT. The gene calls are TRBV29-1 and TRBJ1-5; 7 positions agree with TRBD1. Looked up from germline, CDR1 is SQVTM and CDR2 is ANQGSEA. The J segment lost 0 bases and the V segment lost 3 bases, leaving 2 bases of the junction unmatched. The CDR3 consists of 14 residues.

This clone was counted a single time. The V gene is TRBV15, the J gene TRBJ1-1, with no clear D. Per the germline V gene, CDR1 is LNHNV and CDR2 is YYDKDF (reference sequence). The ends were cut back, 0 bases at V and 1 base at J, with 9 bases in the middle. This CDR3 is 15 amino acids long. In nucleotides, the CDR3 is TGTGCCACCAGCAGAGATAACCGTAAGAACACTGAAGCTTTCTTT. Its translation: CATSRDNRKNTEAFF.

With respect to this clone: A junction end diverges from the germline sequence, so it may reflect a read error. The chain uses TRBV7-7 and TRBJ2-3; 9 bases fit TRBD2. Germline V gene sequence: CDR1 SSHAT, CDR2 FNYEAQ (reference sequence). The CDR3 consists of 15 residues. The CDR3 DNA follows: TGTGCTAGCAGCCGGCGCGCGGGGGGGCCCGATACGCAGTATTTT. Translation: CASSRRAGGPDTQYF.

This chain joins TRBV6-6 and TRBJ2-7; a possible D gene is TRBD2 (6 bases). The germline V gene encodes CDR1 MNHNY and CDR2 SVGAGI (reference sequence). The length of the CDR3 is 16 residues. Trimming left V 6 bases short and J 0 bases short, with 18 bases between. For the CDR3, the DNA is TGTGCCAGCAGCCCCCGGGAGCTCCACAGCTCCTACGAGCAGTACGTC. As protein: CASSPRELHSSYEQYV.

This clone was found a few times. The chain couples TRBV7-8 to TRBJ1-2; D perhaps matches TRBD1 (5 bases). The germline gives CDR1 SGHVS, CDR2 FQNEAQ. The CDR3 loop spans 13 amino acids. V gave up 4 bases and J gave up 8 bases, with 14 bases separating them. The CDR3 sequence is CASSSQSRAGYTF. The DNA of the CDR3 is TGTGCCAGCAGCTCACAGAGCAGGGCCGGCTACACCTTC.

This clone was recorded only once. J is TRBJ2-6 and V is TRBV7-9, with D perhaps matching TRBD1 (5 bases). Per germline, CDR1 SEHNR and CDR2 FQNEAQ (reference sequence). This CDR3 has 15 amino acids. V lost 5 bases and J 4 bases, leaving 12 bases between the germline ends. DNA for the CDR3: TGTGCCAGCAGCCGACAGATTTCGGGGGCCAACGTCCTGACTTTC. This gives the protein CASSRQISGANVLTF.

The V and J genes are TRBV27 and TRBJ1-2, with D tentatively TRBD1 (5 bases). This CDR3 has 16 residues. V shed 3 bases and J shed 7 bases, with 21 bases lying between them. Per the germline V gene, CDR1 is MNHEY and CDR2 is SMNVEV (reference sequence). The CDR3 region has the DNA TGTGCCAGCAGTTTGAAGCCGACAGATAAAGTCGGTGGCTACACCTTC. It is translated as CASSLKPTDKVGGYTF.

The chain links TRBV25-1 to TRBJ1-4; D is ambiguous. Germline assignment: CDR1 MGHDK and CDR2 SYGVNS. Deletions cut 1 base from V and 0 bases from J, with 9 bases between. This CDR3 region has 16 residues. The CDR3 is CASSESSTATNEKLFF. CDR3 coding DNA: TGTGCCAGCAGTGAATCTTCCACAGCAACTAATGAAAAACTGTTTTTT.

V gene TRBV5-1 combines with J gene TRBJ1-1; 8 bases fit TRBD1. In germline, CDR1 is SGHRS, CDR2 YFSETQ. The CDR3 spans 16 residues. Losses at the gene ends were 4 bases for V and 4 bases for J; bases not matched to a gene: 12. CDR3 nucleotides: TGCGCCAGCAGCACACCCAGTACAGGGGGGTCCACTGAAGCTTTCTTT. This encodes CASSTPSTGGSTEAFF.

J is TRBJ2-1 and V is TRBV10-1; D unclear. The CDR3 is made up of 14 amino acids. V was clipped by 8 bases and J by 10 bases, with 21 bases between them. The germline V gene has CDR1 WNHNN and CDR2 SYGVQD (reference sequence). The DNA of the CDR3 is TGCGCCAGCTCAGTGGACCCCGACGGACGGGAGCAGTTCTTC. It translates to CASSVDPDGREQFF.

The chain carries TRBV11-2 and TRBJ1-2; TRBD1 matches 7 bases. V dropped 4 bases and J dropped 2; count of bases not matched to a gene: 10. Germline CDR1 SGHAT, CDR2 FQNNGV. The CDR3 length is 16 residues. This chain's CDR3 is CASSSYRDRENYGYTF. The CDR3 nucleotides read TGTGCCAGCAGCTCATACCGGGACAGAGAAAACTATGGCTACACCTTC. Full variable domain (outside the CDR3, taken from reference TRBV11-2 and TRBJ1-2): EAGVAQSPRYKIIEKRQSVAFWCNPISGHATLYWYQQILGQGPKLLIQFQNNGVVDDSQLPKDRFSAERLKGVDSTLKIQPAKLEDSAVYLCASSSYRDRENYGYTFGSGTRLTVV.

This chain uses TRBV4-1 with TRBJ2-1; TRBD2 aligns across 11 bases. Germline CDR1 is MGHRA and CDR2 is YSYEKL. The length of the CDR3 is 15 residues. V lost 1 base, J lost 7 bases, and 3 bases stayed unmatched. The CDR3 DNA is TGCGCCAGCAGCCAAGTAGCGGGGGGGTATAATGAGCAGTTCTTC. It yields the protein CASSQVAGGYNEQFF.

The chain uses TRBV11-2 and TRBJ2-5, with 10 bases matching TRBD2. Germline values: CDR1 SGHAT, CDR2 FQNNGV. Unmatched junction bases numbered 14, after V lost 6 bases and J lost 7 bases. This CDR3 spans 16 amino acids. CDR3 nucleotides: TGTGCCAGCAGTTTGGATATAGCGGGAGGACGGGGGACCCAGTACTTC. As protein: CASSLDIAGGRGTQYF.